Detailed here is one T cell receptor (beta chain). Its antigen remains unidentified. V was clipped by 6 bases and J by 7 bases, with 9 bases between them. The V gene's germline CDR1 is MNHEY and CDR2 SVGAGI. The CDR3 consists of 12 residues. This sample is drawn from a study of T cell responses to AZD1222 COVID-19 vaccine. The overall study: Pooled in the analysis were second doses at about 4 or about 12 weeks. Study-wide results and caveats: Among vaccine-associated CD4 TCRs, coverage spanned spike, with dominance at 160-218 and 743-854. White British ancestry dominated among donors, who included more females, and clonal diversity was possibly underestimated. The study sampled repertoires only after the peak T cell response.

Data came from immunoSEQ multiplex PCR; TCRdb stores just in-frame clones and leaves some out. The sample lists 100,000 to 120,000 clones; 88% were seen once. V is TRBV6-5 and J is TRBJ2-2; D is perhaps TRBD1 (5 bases). The receptor comes from an adult in good health. The sequencing here drew on peripheral blood, taken on day 0 of AZD1222 vaccination. In DNA, the CDR3 is TGTGCCAGCAGGATAAGGGGCGGGGAGCTGTTTTTT. Encoded protein: CASRIRGGELFF.